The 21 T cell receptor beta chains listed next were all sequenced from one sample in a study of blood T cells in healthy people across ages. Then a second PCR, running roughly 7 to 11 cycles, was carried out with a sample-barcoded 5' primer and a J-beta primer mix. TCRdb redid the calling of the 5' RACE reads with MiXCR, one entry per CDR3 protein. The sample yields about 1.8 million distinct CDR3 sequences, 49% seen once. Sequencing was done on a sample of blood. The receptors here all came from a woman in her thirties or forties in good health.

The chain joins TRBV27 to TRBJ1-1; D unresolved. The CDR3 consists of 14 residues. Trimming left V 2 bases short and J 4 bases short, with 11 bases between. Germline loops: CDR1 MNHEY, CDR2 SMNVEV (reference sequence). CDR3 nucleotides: TGTGCCAGCAGTTTAGGGTGGGGAGGCACTGAAGCTTTCTTT. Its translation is CASSLGWGGTEAFF.

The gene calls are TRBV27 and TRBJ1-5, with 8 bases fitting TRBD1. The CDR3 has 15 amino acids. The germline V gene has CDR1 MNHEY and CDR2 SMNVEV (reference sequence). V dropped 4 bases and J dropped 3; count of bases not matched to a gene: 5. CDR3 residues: CASSWGQANNQPQHF. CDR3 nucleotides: TGTGCCAGCAGTTGGGGACAGGCAAACAATCAGCCCCAGCATTTT.

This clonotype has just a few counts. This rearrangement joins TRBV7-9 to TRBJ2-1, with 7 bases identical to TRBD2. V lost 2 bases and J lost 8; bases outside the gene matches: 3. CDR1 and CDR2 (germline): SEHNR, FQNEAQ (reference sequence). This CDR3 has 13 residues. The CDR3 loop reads CASSLLGGDEQFF. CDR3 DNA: TGTGCCAGCAGCTTACTTGGGGGGGATGAGCAGTTCTTC. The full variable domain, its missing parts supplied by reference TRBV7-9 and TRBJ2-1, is DTGVSQNPRHKITKRGQNVTFRCDPISEHNRLYWYRQTLGQGPEFLTYFQNEAQLEKSRLLSDRFSAERPKGSFSTLEIQRTEQGDSAMYLCASSLLGGDEQFFGPGTRLTVL.

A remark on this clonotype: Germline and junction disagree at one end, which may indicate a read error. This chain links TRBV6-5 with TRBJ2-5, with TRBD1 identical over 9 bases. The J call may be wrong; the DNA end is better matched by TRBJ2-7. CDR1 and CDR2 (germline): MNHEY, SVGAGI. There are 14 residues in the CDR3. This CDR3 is CASSDSDRGNEQYF. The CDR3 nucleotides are TGTGCCAGCAGTGACTCCGACAGGGGGAACGAGCAGTACTTC.

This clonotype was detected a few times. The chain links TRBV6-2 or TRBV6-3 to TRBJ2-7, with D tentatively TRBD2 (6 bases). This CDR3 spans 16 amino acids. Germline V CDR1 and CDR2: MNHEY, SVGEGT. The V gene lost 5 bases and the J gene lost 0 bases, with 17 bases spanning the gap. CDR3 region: CASSLFSGLISYEQYF. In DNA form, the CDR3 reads TGTGCCAGCAGTCTATTCTCGGGACTCATCTCCTACGAGCAGTACTTC.

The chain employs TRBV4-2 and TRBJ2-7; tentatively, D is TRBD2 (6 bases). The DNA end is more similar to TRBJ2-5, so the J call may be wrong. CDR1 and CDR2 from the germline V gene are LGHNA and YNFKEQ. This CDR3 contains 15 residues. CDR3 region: CASSQDGGKLETQYF. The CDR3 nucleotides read TGTGCCAGCAGCCAAGATGGGGGGAAACTTGAGACCCAGTACTTC.

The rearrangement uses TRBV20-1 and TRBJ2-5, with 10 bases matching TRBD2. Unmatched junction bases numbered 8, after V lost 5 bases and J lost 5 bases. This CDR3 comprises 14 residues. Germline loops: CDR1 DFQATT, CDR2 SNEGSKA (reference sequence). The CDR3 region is CSAPKLAGRETQYF. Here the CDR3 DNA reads TGCAGTGCTCCTAAACTAGCGGGGAGGGAGACCCAGTACTTC.

CDR3 coding DNA: TGTGCCAGCATCTATCAGGGAAATGAGCAGTTCTTC. It specifies CASIYQGNEQFF. V is TRBV12-3 or TRBV12-4 and J is TRBJ2-1; D may be TRBD1 (5 bases). CDR3 length: 12 amino acids. Trimming left V 7 bases short and J 7 bases short, with 11 bases between.

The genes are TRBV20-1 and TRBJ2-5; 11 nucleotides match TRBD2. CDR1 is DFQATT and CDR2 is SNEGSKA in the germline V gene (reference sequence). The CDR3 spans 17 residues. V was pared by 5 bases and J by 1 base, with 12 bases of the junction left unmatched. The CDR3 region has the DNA TGCAGTGCTGAAACGATATCTAGCGGGGGGTCCCAAGAGACCCAGTACTTC. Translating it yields CSAETISSGGSQETQYF.

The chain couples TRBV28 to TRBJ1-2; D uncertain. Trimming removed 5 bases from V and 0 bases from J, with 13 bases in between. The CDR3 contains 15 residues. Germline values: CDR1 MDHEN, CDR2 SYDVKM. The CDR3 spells CASSTPVGTNYGYTF. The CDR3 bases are TGTGCCAGCAGTACCCCCGTTGGGACTAACTATGGCTACACCTTC.

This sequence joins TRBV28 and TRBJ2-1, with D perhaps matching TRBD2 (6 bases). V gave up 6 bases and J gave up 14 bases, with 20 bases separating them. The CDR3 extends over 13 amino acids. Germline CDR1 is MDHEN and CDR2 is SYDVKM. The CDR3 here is CASSTGLKINEFF. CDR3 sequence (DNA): TGTGCCAGCAGCACAGGACTAAAGATCAATGAGTTCTTC.

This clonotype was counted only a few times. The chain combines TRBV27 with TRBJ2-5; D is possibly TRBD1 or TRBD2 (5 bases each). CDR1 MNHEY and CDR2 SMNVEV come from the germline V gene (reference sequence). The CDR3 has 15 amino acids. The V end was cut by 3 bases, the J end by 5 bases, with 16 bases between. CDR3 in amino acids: CASSFQGRLGETQYF. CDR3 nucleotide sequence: TGTGCCAGCAGTTTCCAGGGACGGTTGGGGGAGACCCAGTACTTC.

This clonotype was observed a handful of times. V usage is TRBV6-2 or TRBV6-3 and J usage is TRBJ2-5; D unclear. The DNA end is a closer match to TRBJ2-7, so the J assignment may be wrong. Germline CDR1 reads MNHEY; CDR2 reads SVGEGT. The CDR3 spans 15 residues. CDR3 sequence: CASSYGGFVLGEQYF. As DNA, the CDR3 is TGTGCCAGCAGTTATGGTGGATTCGTCTTAGGCGAGCAGTACTTC.

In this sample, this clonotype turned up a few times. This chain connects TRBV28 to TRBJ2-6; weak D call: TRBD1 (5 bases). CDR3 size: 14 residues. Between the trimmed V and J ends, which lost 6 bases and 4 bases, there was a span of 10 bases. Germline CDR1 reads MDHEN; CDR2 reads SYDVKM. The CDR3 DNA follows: TGTGCCAGCAGCCCAGGGTGGGGGGCCAACGTCCTGACTTTC. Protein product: CASSPGWGANVLTF. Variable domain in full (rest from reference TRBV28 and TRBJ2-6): DVKVTQSSRYLVKRTGEKVFLECVQDMDHENMFWYRQDPGLGLRLIYFSYDVKMKEKGDIPEGYSVSREKKERFSLILESASTNQTSMYLCASSPGWGANVLTFGAGSRLTVL.

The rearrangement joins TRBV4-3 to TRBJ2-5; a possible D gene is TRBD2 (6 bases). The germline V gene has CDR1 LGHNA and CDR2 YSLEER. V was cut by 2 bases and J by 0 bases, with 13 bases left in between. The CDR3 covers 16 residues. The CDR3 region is CASSQFLAGNQETQYF. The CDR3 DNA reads TGCGCCAGCAGCCAATTCCTGGCGGGGAACCAAGAGACCCAGTACTTC.

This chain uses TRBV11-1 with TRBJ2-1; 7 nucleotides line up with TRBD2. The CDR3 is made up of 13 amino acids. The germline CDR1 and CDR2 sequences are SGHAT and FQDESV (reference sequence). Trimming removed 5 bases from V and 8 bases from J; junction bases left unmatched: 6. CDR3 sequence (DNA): TGTGCCAGCAGCGGCAGACTAGCATATGAGCAGTTCTTC. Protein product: CASSGRLAYEQFF.

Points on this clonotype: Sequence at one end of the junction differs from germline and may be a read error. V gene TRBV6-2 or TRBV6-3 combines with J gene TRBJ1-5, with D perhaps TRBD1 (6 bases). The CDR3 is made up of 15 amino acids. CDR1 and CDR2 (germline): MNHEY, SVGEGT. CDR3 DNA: TGTGCCGGCAGTTACTCGGGCAGGGGAGGTCAGCCCCAGCATTTT. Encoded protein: CAGSYSGRGGQPQHF.

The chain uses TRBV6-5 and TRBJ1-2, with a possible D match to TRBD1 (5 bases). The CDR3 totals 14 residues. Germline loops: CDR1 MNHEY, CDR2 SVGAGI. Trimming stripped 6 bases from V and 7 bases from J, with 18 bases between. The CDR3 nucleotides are TGTGCCAGCAGAGGGAACCACCTTCAGGGTGGCTACACCTTC. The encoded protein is CASRGNHLQGGYTF.

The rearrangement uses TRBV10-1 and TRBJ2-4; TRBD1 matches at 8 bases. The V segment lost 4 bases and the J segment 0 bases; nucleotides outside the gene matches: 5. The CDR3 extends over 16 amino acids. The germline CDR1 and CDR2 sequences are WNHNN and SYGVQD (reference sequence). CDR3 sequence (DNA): TGCGCCAGCAGTGGACAGGGGAGCCCAGCCAAAAACATTCAGTACTTC. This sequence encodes CASSGQGSPAKNIQYF.

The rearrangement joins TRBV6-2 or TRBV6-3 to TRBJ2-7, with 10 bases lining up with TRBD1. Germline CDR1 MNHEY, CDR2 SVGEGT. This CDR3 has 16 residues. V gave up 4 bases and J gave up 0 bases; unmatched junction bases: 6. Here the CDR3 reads CASSFNRDRGSYEQYF. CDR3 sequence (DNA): TGTGCCAGCAGTTTTAACCGGGACAGGGGCTCCTACGAGCAGTACTTC.

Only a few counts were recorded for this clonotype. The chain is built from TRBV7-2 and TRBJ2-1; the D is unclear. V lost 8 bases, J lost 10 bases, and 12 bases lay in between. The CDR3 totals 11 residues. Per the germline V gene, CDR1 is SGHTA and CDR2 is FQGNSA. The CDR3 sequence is CASAKASEQFF. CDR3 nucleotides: TGTGCCAGCGCGAAAGCGAGCGAGCAGTTCTTC. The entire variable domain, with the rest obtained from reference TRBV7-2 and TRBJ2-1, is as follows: GAGVSQSPSNKVTEKGKDVELRCDPISGHTALYWYRQSLGQGLEFLIYFQGNSAPDKSGLPSDRFSAERTGGSVSTLTIQRTQQEDSAVYLCASAKASEQFFGPGTRLTVL.